This TCR beta chain was identified in a study of neurological immune-mediated disorders. This clonotype is judged medium-sized (0.01 to 0.1%). Antigen unknown. MiXCR was run by TCRdb on the 5' RACE reads, yielding one entry per CDR3 protein. The sample lists approximately 30,000 distinct CDR3 sequences; 5% to 8% were seen once. The unsorted libraries were made from 2 million PBMCs kept at -80 C. Findings and limits, study-wide: Across subjects, no CDR3 amino acid sequence appeared in expanded clones of more than one subject, a finding that suggested private repertoires in all groups. It was HTLV-1-associated myelopathy that showed the most TCR clonal expansion, while multiple sclerosis showed the least, falling below healthy controls.

Sequenced material: PBMCs. The clonotype was recovered from a woman between 50 and 59 years old in good health.

The CDR3 here is CASSLDRWTYNSPLHF. The CDR3 DNA reads as TGCGCCAGCAGCTTGGACAGGTGGACCTATAATTCACCCCTCCACTTT. V is TRBV5-1 and J is TRBJ1-6; a weak D match, TRBD1 (5 bases). Germline V gene sequence: CDR1 SGHRS, CDR2 YFSETQ. V was cut by 0 bases and J by 2 bases, with 9 bases left in between. The CDR3 covers 16 residues.